The 24 T cell receptor beta chains in this list originate from one sample, sequenced in a study of OX40 agonist ivuxolimab in advanced cancers. The library came from the immunoSEQ multiplex PCR assay. TCRdb took over this immuneACCESS table, retaining in-frame rearrangements with V and J assigned. Such tables are incomplete; in checked studies, under half of the missing clones stem from an unresolved V gene, and the remainder is unexplained. This sample holds tens of thousands of clones; 80% to 90% were observed only once. Of the sample, about a sixth is held by the ten largest clones. Sequenced here: CD4+ or CD8+ T cells sorted from blood, sampled in a trial of the OX40 agonist ivuxolimab. The receptor source for this set is an adult with an advanced solid tumor such as melanoma, head and neck, liver or kidney cancer.

The chain links TRBV7-2 to TRBJ2-7; D is ambiguous. Germline V gene sequence: CDR1 SGHTA, CDR2 FQGNSA. Deletions cut 5 bases from V and 3 bases from J, with 8 bases between. The CDR3 is 12 residues long. The CDR3 region has the DNA TGTGCCAGCAGCGTAGGGAACTACGAGCAGTACTTC. Protein product: CASSVGNYEQYF.

This chain links TRBV7-6 with TRBJ1-1; 9 positions agree with TRBD1. V trimming: 4 bases; J trimming: 3 bases; junction bases outside the gene matches: 0. The CDR3 covers 13 residues. Germline CDR1 reads SGHVS; CDR2 reads FNYEAQ. In DNA form, the CDR3 reads TGTGCCAGCAGCTGGGACAGGGACACTGAAGCTTTCTTT. It yields the protein CASSWDRDTEAFF.

The chain employs TRBV2 and TRBJ2-7; D is perhaps TRBD1 (6 bases). The CDR3 runs to 13 residues. Germline loops: CDR1 SNHLY, CDR2 FYNNEI. Trimming stripped 3 bases from V and 7 bases from J, with 13 bases between. The DNA of the CDR3 is TGTGCCAGCAGTGAGGTCCCTACAGGGGAGCAGTACTTC. Its protein product is CASSEVPTGEQYF.

This chain connects TRBV2 to TRBJ1-4; weak D call: TRBD1 (5 bases). Trimming shortened V by 4 bases and J by 5 bases, and 14 bases separated the two germline ends. This CDR3 comprises 15 residues. Germline V CDR1 and CDR2: SNHLY, FYNNEI. CDR3 DNA: TGTGCCAGCAGTGCAGGGACCGGGGTGAATGAAAAACTGTTTTTT. Its translation: CASSAGTGVNEKLFF.

The chain joins TRBV11-1 to TRBJ2-7, with 7 nucleotides matching TRBD2. Germline V gene lookup returns CDR1 SGHAT and CDR2 FQDESV (reference sequence). The CDR3 is made up of 14 amino acids. Trimming cost V 8 bases and J 5 bases; bases outside gene matches: 12. CDR3: CASQTSRSLHEQYF. CDR3 nucleotide sequence: TGTGCCAGCCAGACTAGCCGGAGCCTCCACGAGCAGTACTTC.

The chain has TRBV7-9 and TRBJ2-7; either TRBD1 or TRBD2 may supply D (5 bases each). V dropped 6 bases and J dropped 2 bases, with 17 bases sitting between them. Per the germline V gene, CDR1 is SEHNR and CDR2 is FQNEAQ (reference sequence). The CDR3 spans 15 residues. The CDR3 loop is CASRLGTSPPYEQYF. CDR3 in DNA: TGTGCCAGCAGGCTCGGGACCTCCCCCCCCTACGAGCAGTACTTC.

The chain couples TRBV29-1 to TRBJ2-5, with 8 bases that match TRBD1. This CDR3 comprises 12 residues. In germline, CDR1 is SQVTM, CDR2 ANQGSEA. Trimming at V came to 8 bases and at J to 5 bases, leaving 7 bases not matched to a gene. CDR3 in DNA: TGCAGCACGACAGGGGTTGTGGAGACCCAGTACTTC. It translates to CSTTGVVETQYF.

The chain employs TRBV4-1 and TRBJ2-6, with D uncertain. Trimming stripped 4 bases from V and 3 bases from J, with 13 bases between. The germline CDR1 and CDR2 sequences are MGHRA and YSYEKL. The length of the CDR3 is 16 residues. DNA for the CDR3: TGCGCCAGCAGCCTCCTAATGTCTGGTGGGGCCAACGTCCTGACTTTC. Its translation is CASSLLMSGGANVLTF.

The chain is built from TRBV11-3 and TRBJ2-7, with D unclear. CDR1 SGHNT and CDR2 YENEEA come from the germline V gene. The CDR3 is 13 residues long. The V and J ends lost 1 base and 6 bases respectively, with 10 bases between them. Written as DNA, the CDR3 is TGTGCCAGCAGCTTAGTAGAATCAAGCGAGCAGTACTTC. This sequence encodes CASSLVESSEQYF.

This sequence joins TRBV30 and TRBJ2-2; 9 bases align to TRBD2. CDR1 is GTSNPN, CDR2 SVGIG, per germline (reference sequence). CDR3 length: 16 residues. After removal of 4 bases from V and 6 bases from J, the junction contained 12 bases not matched to a gene. CDR3 DNA sequence: TGTGCCTGGACCCATTCAGCGGGAGGCTATGCCGGGGAGCTGTTTTTT. The encoded protein is CAWTHSAGGYAGELFF.

The chain uses TRBV30 and TRBJ2-1, with 13 nucleotides matching TRBD2. The CDR3 runs to 16 residues. Losses at the gene ends were 1 base for V and 7 bases for J; bases not matched to a gene: 7. In germline, CDR1 is GTSNPN, CDR2 SVGIG (reference sequence). CDR3 region: CAWSGGTSGIKNEQFF. CDR3 DNA sequence: TGTGCCTGGAGTGGTGGGACTAGCGGGATTAAGAATGAGCAGTTCTTC.

The rearrangement uses TRBV7-9 and TRBJ2-1, with 9 bases fitting TRBD2. The CDR3 extends over 15 amino acids. Losses at the gene ends were 5 bases for V and 10 bases for J; bases not matched to a gene: 12. Germline CDR1 and CDR2: SEHNR and FQNEAQ (reference sequence). The CDR3 DNA reads as TGTGCCAGCAGCCTGGGGCTAGCGGGGTTCCCCGAGCAGTTCTTC. It translates to CASSLGLAGFPEQFF. Drawing the rest from reference TRBV7-9 and TRBJ2-1, the complete variable domain is DTGVSQNPRHKITKRGQNVTFRCDPISEHNRLYWYRQTLGQGPEFLTYFQNEAQLEKSRLLSDRFSAERPKGSFSTLEIQRTEQGDSAMYLCASSLGLAGFPEQFFGPGTRLTVL.

Only a few counts were recorded for this clone. The chain joins TRBV28 to TRBJ1-2; D gene uncertain. The CDR3 length is 16 residues. V lost 2 bases and J 8 bases, leaving 21 bases between the germline ends. Germline V gene lookup returns CDR1 MDHEN and CDR2 SYDVKM. CDR3 residues: CASSLAPPGLEQGYTF. The CDR3 DNA follows: TGTGCCAGCAGTTTAGCCCCACCGGGCCTCGAACAGGGCTACACCTTC.

The chain carries TRBV12-5 and TRBJ2-7, with D perhaps TRBD2 (5 bases). The germline V gene encodes CDR1 LGHNT and CDR2 FRNRAP. Trimming removed 2 bases at V and 9 bases at J, with 8 bases between. The CDR3 has 11 residues. The CDR3 spells CASGLLEVQYF. CDR3 nucleotides: TGTGCTAGTGGTTTGTTGGAGGTGCAGTACTTC.

This clone has only one observation. The J gene is TRBJ2-5, the V gene TRBV5-4; no reliable D call. The CDR3 has 13 amino acids. Trimming removed 4 bases at V and 0 bases at J, with 7 bases between. Germline V gives CDR1 SGHNT, CDR2 YYREEE (reference sequence). The CDR3 region has the DNA TGTGCCAGCAGCCGAGAGTACCAAGAGACCCAGTACTTC. It is translated as CASSREYQETQYF.

There are a few counts of this clone. J is TRBJ1-6 and V is TRBV11-2, with a possible D match to TRBD1 (6 bases). The CDR3 is 14 residues long. V lost 4 bases and J lost 6, with 10 bases in between. Per the germline V gene, CDR1 is SGHAT and CDR2 is FQNNGV. CDR3 residues: CASSSDRSNSPLHF. Here the CDR3 DNA reads TGTGCCAGCAGCTCAGACAGGTCTAATTCACCCCTCCACTTT.

Judged by abundance, this clone is medium-sized. This chain links TRBV5-1 with TRBJ1-6; D is ambiguous. V lost 4 bases to trimming and J lost 4 bases, with 15 bases between them. The CDR3 length is 16 residues. Per the germline V gene, CDR1 is SGHRS and CDR2 is YFSETQ. The CDR3 spells CASSPTPTSYNSPLHF. The CDR3 bases are TGCGCCAGCAGCCCGACACCGACCTCTTATAATTCACCCCTCCACTTT.

The chain carries TRBV11-2 and TRBJ1-1; unclear D gene. Germline V gene lookup returns CDR1 SGHAT and CDR2 FQNNGV. Trimming removed 1 base from V and 1 base from J, with 10 bases in between. The CDR3 totals 15 residues. The CDR3 nucleotides read TGTGCCAGCAGCTTAGCCCGGATGTCGAACACTGAAGCTTTCTTT. The encoded protein is CASSLARMSNTEAFF.

The chain carries TRBV7-6 and TRBJ2-1; D gene ambiguous. The germline gives CDR1 SGHVS, CDR2 FNYEAQ. The CDR3 runs 15 residues. Trimming took off 8 bases at V and 0 bases at J, with 14 bases between the two ends. CDR3 residues: CASRKAPSSYNEQFF. The DNA of the CDR3 is TGTGCCAGCCGAAAAGCCCCGAGCTCCTACAATGAGCAGTTCTTC.

The chain couples TRBV5-6 to TRBJ2-3; TRBD1 is a possible D gene (5 bases). V dropped 4 bases and J dropped 7 bases, with 13 bases sitting between them. This CDR3 comprises 13 residues. Germline CDR1 reads SGHDT; CDR2 reads YYEEEE. This CDR3 is CASSLDSPNTQYF. The CDR3, as DNA: TGTGCCAGCAGCCTCGACAGCCCGAATACGCAGTATTTT.

This clone was counted a few times. CDR3: CASSYTQGNEQFF. In nucleotides, the CDR3 is TGTGCCAGCAGCTATACACAGGGAAATGAGCAGTTCTTC. This rearrangement joins TRBV7-8 to TRBJ2-1, with D perhaps TRBD1 (6 bases). Germline V CDR1 and CDR2: SGHVS, FQNEAQ. CDR3 length equals 13 residues. V was pared by 4 bases and J by 7 bases, with 11 bases between.

This sequence joins TRBV10-3 and TRBJ2-5; 12 bases map to TRBD2. V lost 2 bases and J lost 5; bases outside the gene matches: 0. This CDR3 region has 14 residues. Germline V gene lookup returns CDR1 ENHRY and CDR2 SYGVKD. The CDR3 DNA reads as TGTGCCATCAGTGAGACTAGCGGGGGGGAGACCCAGTACTTC. Encoded protein: CAISETSGGETQYF.

The genes are TRBV4-3 and TRBJ2-3; D not resolved. The CDR3 totals 12 residues. Between the trimmed V and J ends, which lost 0 bases and 5 bases, there was a span of 3 bases. Germline lookup yields CDR1 LGHNA and CDR2 YSLEER. CDR3 sequence: CASSQDQDTQYF. The CDR3 DNA reads TGCGCCAGCAGCCAAGATCAAGATACGCAGTATTTT.

The chain combines TRBV7-2 with TRBJ2-1, with TRBD1 identical over 9 bases. V was clipped by 5 bases and J by 6 bases; unmatched bases: 8. From germline, CDR1 is SGHTA and CDR2 FQGNSA. The CDR3 is 15 amino acids. The CDR3 loop reads CASSPPGTGSNEQFF. CDR3 coding DNA: TGTGCCAGCAGCCCCCCCGGGACAGGGTCCAATGAGCAGTTCTTC.